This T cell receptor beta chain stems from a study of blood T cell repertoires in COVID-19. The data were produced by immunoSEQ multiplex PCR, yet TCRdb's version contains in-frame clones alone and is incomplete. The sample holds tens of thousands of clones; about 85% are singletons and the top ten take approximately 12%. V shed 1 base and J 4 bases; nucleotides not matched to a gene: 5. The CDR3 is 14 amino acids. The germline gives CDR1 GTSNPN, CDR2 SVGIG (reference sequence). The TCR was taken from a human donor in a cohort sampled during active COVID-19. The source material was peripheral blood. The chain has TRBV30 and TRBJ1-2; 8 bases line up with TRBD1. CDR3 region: CAWSEGQERYGYTF. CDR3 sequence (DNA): TGTGCCTGGAGTGAGGGACAGGAGCGCTATGGCTACACCTTC.